One and the same sample provided the 8 T cell receptor beta chains below, sequenced in a study of cytomegalovirus exposure and HLA in healthy donors (dated by TCRdb to about 2017). Preparation of the library involved the immunoSEQ multiplex PCR assay. TCRdb retrieved this table from immuneACCESS and kept in-frame rearrangements only. Not all clones are present; in checked studies, unresolved V genes account for under half, and no reason is known for the remainder. Within this sample are 300,000 to 400,000 clones, with roughly 85% of them counted one time only. The ten top clones hold over 0.75% of the sample. Source material: PBMCs. These receptors originate from a woman aged 18-29 years in good health and CMV-seronegative.

The chain links TRBV11-2 to TRBJ2-2, with 9 bases aligning to TRBD2. CDR1 SGHAT and CDR2 FQNNGV come from the germline V gene. The CDR3 runs to 17 residues. V shed 1 base and J 4 bases; nucleotides not matched to a gene: 7. The CDR3 here is CASSLVAGGPITGELFF. The CDR3 coding sequence is TGTGCCAGCAGCTTAGTGGCGGGAGGGCCCATCACCGGGGAGCTGTTTTTT.

The chain uses TRBV6-5 and TRBJ1-3, with D possibly matching TRBD1 (5 bases). Germline values: CDR1 MNHEY, CDR2 SVGAGI. With 0 bases removed from V and 3 bases from J, the gap between germline ends came to 12 bases. This CDR3 region has 16 residues. The chain's CDR3 is CASSYSLGQLGNTIYF. As DNA, the CDR3 is TGTGCCAGCAGTTACTCGTTGGGGCAGCTTGGAAACACCATATATTTT.

The chain is built from TRBV5-5 and TRBJ2-5; D remains ambiguous. The CDR3 totals 11 residues. The V end was cut by 2 bases, the J end by 4 bases, with 3 bases between. Germline CDR1 reads SGHKS; CDR2 reads YYEKEE (reference sequence). The DNA for the CDR3 is TGTGCCAGCAGCTTTAGAGAGACCCAGTACTTC. Its protein is CASSFRETQYF. Full variable domain (remainder filled in from reference TRBV5-5 and TRBJ2-5): DAGVTQSPTHLIKTRGQQVTLRCSPISGHKSVSWYQQVLGQGPQFIFQYYEKEERGRGNFPDRFSARQFPNYSSELNVNALLLGDSALYLCASSFRETQYFGPGTRLLVL.

The chain recombines TRBV13 with TRBJ2-5, with 10 bases that match TRBD2. The V and J ends lost 2 bases and 3 bases, in that order; junction bases with no gene match: 9. Germline CDR1 PRHDT, CDR2 FYEKMQ (reference sequence). The CDR3 contains 17 residues. The CDR3 here is CASSLSLAGDLKETQYF. CDR3 in DNA: TGTGCCAGCAGCTTATCCCTAGCGGGGGACCTAAAAGAGACCCAGTACTTC.

The rearrangement joins TRBV30 to TRBJ1-4, with D perhaps matching TRBD1 (6 bases). Trimming removed 0 bases from V and 5 bases from J, with 10 bases in between. The germline gives CDR1 GTSNPN, CDR2 SVGIG (reference sequence). This CDR3 is built from 14 residues. The chain's CDR3 is CAWSVGQGNEKLFF. In DNA, the CDR3 is TGTGCCTGGAGTGTAGGGCAGGGGAATGAAAAACTGTTTTTT.

The rearrangement uses TRBV2 and TRBJ2-1; 8 positions agree with TRBD2. From germline, CDR1 is SNHLY and CDR2 FYNNEI. The CDR3 totals 18 residues. V was clipped by 6 bases and J by 2 bases; unmatched bases: 15. This CDR3 reads CASRATLFSGETYNEQFF. The CDR3 DNA sequence: TGTGCCAGCAGGGCTACTCTCTTTAGCGGGGAAACCTACAATGAGCAGTTCTTC.

The genes are TRBV27 and TRBJ2-7; maybe TRBD1 (5 bases). V lost 3 bases and J 3 bases, leaving 12 bases between the germline ends. The germline CDR1 and CDR2 sequences are MNHEY and SMNVEV (reference sequence). The CDR3 sequence is 14 residues long. CDR3 bases: TGTGCCAGCAGTTTGCTAGGGGAAAGCTACGAGCAGTACTTC. As protein: CASSLLGESYEQYF.

The V gene is TRBV14, the J gene TRBJ2-3; 7 bases are a match to TRBD2. This CDR3 has 16 residues. The germline V gene encodes CDR1 SGHDN and CDR2 FVKESK. V shed 3 bases, J shed 5 bases, and the junction held 11 bases outside the gene matches. The CDR3 nucleotides read TGTGCCAGCAGCCATCAGGCGGGACTATCAATAGATACGCAGTATTTT. This translates into CASSHQAGLSIDTQYF.